The 6 T cell receptor beta chains below all came from one sample that was sequenced in a study of blood T cells in healthy people across ages. Sample-barcoded 5' priming and a J-beta primer mix drove a second PCR of roughly 6 to 12 cycles. TCRdb fed the 5' RACE reads into MiXCR, producing one record per CDR3 protein. The sample yields 730,000 or so distinct CDR3 sequences, more than 40% seen once. Sequencing used blood. All receptors derive from a woman in her sixties or seventies in good health.

Only a few counts were recorded for this clonotype. The rearrangement uses TRBV12-3 or TRBV12-4 and TRBJ2-1, with 7 bases lining up with TRBD2. The CDR3 is 13 residues long. J gave up 4 bases and V 10 bases, and 7 bases lay outside the gene matches. This CDR3 reads CAIQLALYNEQFF. CDR3 bases: TGTGCCATCCAACTAGCGTTATACAATGAGCAGTTCTTC.

The CDR3 region has the DNA TGTGCCAGCGGCCCCCATCCTAACGAGCAGTACTTC. It codes for CASGPHPNEQYF. The chain employs TRBV7-2 and TRBJ2-7; D unclear. Trimming took 8 bases from V and 5 from J, leaving 13 bases between them. This CDR3 is 12 amino acids long. Germline assignment: CDR1 SGHTA and CDR2 FQGNSA.

This chain connects TRBV7-2 to TRBJ2-5; the match to TRBD1 covers 11 bases. V trimming: 1 base; J trimming: 5 bases; junction bases outside the gene matches: 3. CDR3 length equals 15 residues. Germline CDR1 SGHTA, CDR2 FQGNSA. In DNA, the CDR3 is TGTGCCAGCAGCTTAGTGGGGACAGGGGGTGAGACCCAGTACTTC. Translating it yields CASSLVGTGGETQYF.

For the CDR3, the DNA is TGTGCCATCAGTGGTCCCACGACCGGGGAGCTGTTTTTT. This gives the protein CAISGPTTGELFF. The chain uses TRBV10-3 and TRBJ2-2; D gene unclear. Trimming removed 4 bases from V and 5 bases from J, with 8 bases in between. Germline CDR1 reads ENHRY; CDR2 reads SYGVKD. The CDR3 extends over 13 amino acids.

This clonotype was seen a few times. The V gene is TRBV14, the J gene TRBJ2-5; D possibly corresponds to TRBD1 (6 bases). The germline gives CDR1 SGHDN, CDR2 FVKESK. The CDR3 is 15 amino acids. V was clipped by 0 bases and J by 6 bases, with 14 bases between them. CDR3 DNA sequence: TGTGCCAGCAGCCAAGATCCCCAGGGGCCGAAGACCCAGTACTTC. The encoded protein is CASSQDPQGPKTQYF.

The V gene is TRBV5-1, the J gene TRBJ1-2; 7 positions agree with TRBD1. The CDR3 length is 15 residues. CDR1 is SGHRS, CDR2 YFSETQ, per germline. The V segment lost 5 bases and the J segment 4 bases; nucleotides outside the gene matches: 11. The CDR3 reads CASSSVAGTVYGYTF. The CDR3 nucleotides read TGCGCCAGCAGTTCGGTCGCCGGGACAGTCTATGGCTACACCTTC.